This T cell receptor (beta chain) was obtained from a study of blood T cell repertoires in COVID-19 (dated by TCRdb to the early 2020s). About the investigation overall: Collaborator samples came from the United States, Italy and Spain and covered acute and convalescent phases of COVID-19. The material from the prospective study consisted of cDNA or gDNA derived from T cells, B-cell-depleted T cells, or PBMCs. Subjects who had been exposed to COVID-19, were actively infected with it, or had recovered from it provided the deeply sampled blood TCRbeta repertoires that made up the dataset. The repertoires were released in a freely available public database intended as a resource for research on the immune response to SARS-CoV-2. The samples were drawn from the first 160 participants of the ongoing ImmuneRACE study and from 1,254 subjects provided by 6 global collaborators. Sample metadata almost always included a de-identified subject ID, COVID-19 status, age in years and sex. Where HLA class I and class II types were available, the types were taken from metadata supplied by the sample provider, not from assay-based typing. Study-level results and caveats: How much clinical and demographic metadata was included differed by source and by participant, and the metadata was provided uncurated.

Each collaborating institution followed its own protocols to collect whole blood in K2EDTA tubes. For TCRbeta analysis, collaborator samples were shipped as frozen whole blood, as isolated PBMCs, or as DNA extracted from either sample type. TCRbeta CDR3 regions were amplified from genomic DNA by means of the immunoSEQ Assay, a bias-controlled multiplex PCR. As for the authors' bioinformatics: The number of nucleated cells in each sample was estimated by amplification of reference gene primers within the assay. To quantify the absolute abundance of each unique TCRbeta CDR3 rearrangement, sequence reads were collapsed and filtered. For each sample, productive Simpson clonality was calculated as the square root of Simpson's diversity index over productive rearrangements. The clones in this table, taken by TCRdb from immuneACCESS, are in-frame only. Not every clone is retained; where verified, under half of the shortfall comes from an unresolved V gene, and the cause of the rest is unknown. Clone size and V and J calls were adopted from that table, with D and trimming inferred from the DNA. The sample table holds about 54,000 clones, of which around 85% were seen once. Of the sample, roughly 4.8% falls within the top ten clones.

Ends trimmed: V by 5 bases, J by 3 bases; bases unmatched to a gene: 18. Spanning cysteine to phenylalanine, the CDR3 consists of 19 amino acids. Here the CDR3 DNA is all that survives: 57 bases in frame from base 1. As encoded in the germline V gene, CDR1 is MDHEN while CDR2 is SYDVKM. This clone turned up a few times. Its antigen remains undetermined. Per-base quality was not reported, and no clone a single base away is much larger than it. The V and J segments used are TRBV28 and TRBJ2-2, with TRBD2 identical over 7 junction bases. This TCR was recovered from a man aged 40-55 years with active COVID-19. Sample: peripheral blood. For the CDR3, the sequence is CASSPFFAAGRADTGELFF. The DNA is TGTGCCAGCAGTCCATTTTTCGCGGCTGGGAGGGCGGACACCGGGGAGCTGTTTTTT.